This TCR beta chain was sequenced in a study of neoadjuvant nivolumab and ipilimumab in lung cancer. The CDR3 is 12 residues long. From germline, CDR1 is SGHTA and CDR2 FQGTGA. With 6 bases removed from V and 4 bases from J, the gap between germline ends came to 9 bases. Repertoires were generated with immunoSEQ multiplex PCR, while TCRdb's copy carries only in-frame clones and drops some. The data show under 20,000 clones, 80% to 90% seen once. This TCR was recovered from an adult with non-small cell lung cancer. The sample consisted of peripheral blood, taken before neoadjuvant nivolumab, alone or with ipilimumab. The rearrangement links TRBV7-3 to TRBJ1-1; the D gene is possibly TRBD1 (5 bases). The CDR3 spells CASSSQGTEAFF. Written as DNA, the CDR3 is TGTGCCAGCAGTTCTCAGGGCACTGAAGCTTTCTTT.